These T cell receptor beta chains were read from a single sample in a study of CD4 T cells in relation to SARS-CoV-2 and coronaviruses. For these receptors, no antigen is known. Generated by immunoSEQ multiplex PCR, the TCRdb table keeps only in-frame clones and is missing some. The data show about 24,000 clones, roughly 80% seen once. The source material was CD4+ T cells from PBMCs, cultured in vitro. Receptors were obtained from a human donor in good health. Both conserved end residues are part of each CDR3. D genes are given only for firm matches. Clone size is shown for a subset of rows, as once, few, many or a class of expanded clone.

d_gene,v_gene,j_gene,abundance,CDR3nt,CDR3aa
NA,TRBV19,TRBJ2-3,NA,TGTGCGAGTAGGGTAGGCGGCAGCACAGATACGCAGTATTTT,CASRVGGSTDTQYF
NA,TRBV19,TRBJ2-1,NA,TGTGCCAGTAGTATCCGGGGACGGACCTACAATGAGCAGTTCTTC,CASSIRGRTYNEQFF
NA,TRBV20-1,TRBJ2-7,NA,TGCAGTGCTAGTCACAGCATAAGCTCCTACGAGCAGTACTTC,CSASHSISSYEQYF
NA,TRBV12-3/TRBV12-4,TRBJ2-1,few,TGTGCCAGCAGTTTAACCACTACCGGTGAGCAGTTCTTC,CASSLTTTGEQFF
NA,TRBV12-3/TRBV12-4,TRBJ2-7,NA,TGTGCCAGCAGTTTGGAAGGACTCGACGAGCAGTACTTC,CASSLEGLDEQYF
TRBD2,TRBV24-1,TRBJ2-1,NA,TGTGCCACCAGTGAGAAGGTAGCGGGCCCTTACAATGAGCAGTTCTTC,CATSEKVAGPYNEQFF
TRBD1,TRBV5-4,TRBJ1-1,NA,TGTGCCAGCAGCCAGGACAGGGGGCATACTGAAGCTTTCTTT,CASSQDRGHTEAFF
NA,TRBV1,TRBJ2-3,NA,TGCACCAGCAGCCTCAATGGCTATCTTGGGTCTAGCACAGATACGCAGTATTTT,CTSSLNGYLGSSTDTQYF
NA,TRBV24-1,TRBJ1-2,NA,TGTGCCACCAGTGAGGGGGGGACGATCCTTGGCTACACCTTC,CATSEGGTILGYTF
TRBD1,TRBV19,TRBJ1-4,NA,TGTGCCAGTAGTATACGGCTAGGGGGCGGAAAGGATGAAAAACTGTTTTTT,CASSIRLGGGKDEKLFF
NA,TRBV5-4,TRBJ2-1,NA,TGTGCCAGCAGCTCGGCAGGGATCCGGGCGGATAATGAGCAGTTCTTC,CASSSAGIRADNEQFF
TRBD1,TRBV28,TRBJ1-2,NA,TGTGCCACCAGACCGCAGGGACAGCCAAACTATGGCTACACCTTC,CATRPQGQPNYGYTF
NA,TRBV11-2,TRBJ2-7,NA,TGTGCCAGCAGCTTAAGCGGAGGGCCTTTCGAGCAGTACTTC,CASSLSGGPFEQYF
NA,TRBV11-3,TRBJ2-3,NA,TGTGCCAGCAGCTTAGAGGGCCCCCCGGATACGCAGTATTTT,CASSLEGPPDTQYF
TRBD1,TRBV10-3,TRBJ1-5,NA,TGTGCCATCAGGGACAGGGGCAATCAGCCCCAGCATTTT,CAIRDRGNQPQHF
TRBD2,TRBV5-1,TRBJ2-1,NA,TGCGCCAGTAGTTCTAGCGGGAGTGCATCCTACAATGAGCAGTTCTTC,CASSSSGSASYNEQFF
NA,TRBV6-5,TRBJ1-1,NA,TGTGCCAGCAGTTACCCGCAGGGTGTAGGTAACACTGAAGCTTTCTTT,CASSYPQGVGNTEAFF